These 14 T cell receptor beta chains originate from one sample sequenced in a study of blood T cell repertoires in COVID-19. Assay: immunoSEQ multiplex PCR; the TCRdb copy retains only in-frame clones and omits some. Among about 300,000 clones listed, about nine tenths were seen once. The sequenced material came from peripheral blood. The receptors stem from a woman younger than 45 who had recovered from COVID-19.

CDR3 in DNA: TGTGCCAGCAGCTTCCTCGGCGGGGGATCCTACGAGCAGTACTTC. This encodes CASSFLGGGSYEQYF. The chain couples TRBV7-3 to TRBJ2-7; 7 bases align to TRBD2. From germline, CDR1 is SGHTA and CDR2 FQGTGA. The CDR3 consists of 15 residues. V trimming: 3 bases; J trimming: 1 base; junction bases outside the gene matches: 6.

The rearrangement links TRBV5-1 to TRBJ2-5, with TRBD1 identical over 7 bases. The CDR3 is 14 residues long. With V trimmed by 4 bases and J by 0 bases, 3 bases remained unmatched. From germline, CDR1 is SGHRS and CDR2 YFSETQ. The CDR3 region is CASSRTGDQETQYF. In nucleotides, the CDR3 is TGCGCCAGCAGCCGTACAGGGGACCAAGAGACCCAGTACTTC.

The chain recombines TRBV27 with TRBJ1-5; D unclear. The germline CDR1 and CDR2 sequences are MNHEY and SMNVEV (reference sequence). CDR3 length equals 13 residues. V was shortened by 1 base and J by 5 bases, with 6 bases between the two germline ends. The CDR3 is CASSLFPHQPQHF. For the CDR3, the DNA is TGTGCCAGCAGTTTATTTCCTCATCAGCCCCAGCATTTT.

The rearrangement uses TRBV27 and TRBJ2-7; TRBD1 is a possible D gene (6 bases). The CDR3 runs to 14 residues. V lost 2 bases and J 3 bases, leaving 11 bases between the germline ends. The germline V gene encodes CDR1 MNHEY and CDR2 SMNVEV (reference sequence). The CDR3 loop reads CASSLRQDLYEQYF. As DNA, the CDR3 is TGTGCCAGCAGTTTAAGACAGGATCTCTACGAGCAGTACTTC.

This clone has a single count. The rearrangement links TRBV5-1 to TRBJ2-7; D is unresolved. This CDR3 region has 14 residues. From germline, CDR1 is SGHRS and CDR2 YFSETQ. V was pared by 0 bases and J by 2 bases, with 9 bases between. The DNA for the CDR3 is TGCGCCAGCAGCTTGGAGAGTATTACCTACGAGCAGTACTTC. Its translation is CASSLESITYEQYF.

The chain employs TRBV7-8 and TRBJ1-2; D might be TRBD1 (5 bases). The CDR3 has 15 amino acids. V was clipped by 0 bases and J by 7 bases, with 15 bases between them. Germline V lookup: CDR1 SGHVS, CDR2 FQNEAQ. The CDR3 DNA sequence: TGTGCCAGCAGCTTAGCGGGACTGAGCGGAGGTGGCTACACCTTC. This codes for CASSLAGLSGGGYTF.

The chain uses TRBV7-2 and TRBJ1-1; 8 bases agree with TRBD1. Germline V lookup: CDR1 SGHTA, CDR2 FQGNSA. After removal of 1 base from V and 4 bases from J, the junction contained 5 bases not matched to a gene. The CDR3 sequence is 15 residues long. The CDR3 sequence: CASSLVGQGFTEAFF. The CDR3 coding sequence is TGTGCCAGCAGCTTAGTAGGACAGGGCTTCACTGAAGCTTTCTTT.

The rearrangement uses TRBV6-6 and TRBJ1-4, with TRBD1 matching 8 bases. Unmatched junction bases numbered 4, after V lost 0 bases and J lost 7 bases. Germline values: CDR1 MNHNY, CDR2 SVGAGI (reference sequence). This CDR3 has 15 amino acids. CDR3 in DNA: TGTGCCAGCAGTTACTCGGCAGGGGGCAGTGAAAAACTGTTTTTT. This encodes CASSYSAGGSEKLFF.

This chain uses TRBV12-3 or TRBV12-4 with TRBJ1-4, with no clear D. CDR3 size: 12 residues. Trimming stripped 9 bases from V and 6 bases from J, with 11 bases between. The CDR3: CASTRHHEKLFF. CDR3 nucleotides: TGTGCCAGTACACGCCACCATGAAAAACTGTTTTTT.

This chain connects TRBV28 to TRBJ2-1; 7 bases map to TRBD2. V shed 2 bases, J shed 7 bases, and the junction held 8 bases outside the gene matches. Germline V lookup: CDR1 MDHEN, CDR2 SYDVKM. The CDR3 spans 15 residues. The CDR3 DNA reads as TGTGCCAGCAGTTTAACCAGCGGGGTTTGGAATGAGCAGTTCTTC. Residues: CASSLTSGVWNEQFF. The full variable domain, rest sourced from reference TRBV28 and TRBJ2-1, is DVKVTQSSRYLVKRTGEKVFLECVQDMDHENMFWYRQDPGLGLRLIYFSYDVKMKEKGDIPEGYSVSREKKERFSLILESASTNQTSMYLCASSLTSGVWNEQFFGPGTRLTVL.

This clone appeared a few times. The chain combines TRBV7-8 with TRBJ2-7, with a possible D match to TRBD1 (6 bases). The V end was cut by 1 base, the J end by 1 base, with 17 bases between. The CDR3 consists of 17 residues. CDR1 is SGHVS and CDR2 is FQNEAQ in the germline V gene. In DNA, the CDR3 is TGTGCCAGCAGCTTAGTAATATTACAGGGTCTGTCCTACGAGCAGTACTTC. It translates to CASSLVILQGLSYEQYF.

The chain combines TRBV21-1 with TRBJ2-5; the D call TRBD1 from the table was never checked on the DNA. TRBV21-1 constitutes a pseudogene. The CDR3 is 13 amino acids. The CDR3 sequence is CASTDIPQETQYF. For the CDR3, the DNA is TGTGCCAGCACTGACATCCCTCAAGAGACCCAGTACTTC.

The chain recombines TRBV27 with TRBJ1-1; a possible D gene is TRBD1 (5 bases). CDR3 length equals 14 residues. The ends were cut back, 7 bases at V and 1 base at J, with 13 bases in the middle. The germline gives CDR1 MNHEY, CDR2 SMNVEV (reference sequence). This CDR3 is CASTERGGNTEAFF. The CDR3 DNA reads TGTGCCAGCACCGAAAGGGGCGGGAACACTGAAGCTTTCTTT.

This clone was recorded once. The chain uses TRBV6-2 or TRBV6-3 and TRBJ1-2; 7 positions match TRBD1. With V trimmed by 6 bases and J by 2 bases, 3 bases remained unmatched. Per germline, CDR1 MNHEY and CDR2 SVGEGT. The CDR3 totals 13 residues. CDR3 sequence: CASSHRGNYGYTF. CDR3 nucleotides: TGTGCCAGCAGCCACAGGGGAAACTATGGCTACACCTTC.